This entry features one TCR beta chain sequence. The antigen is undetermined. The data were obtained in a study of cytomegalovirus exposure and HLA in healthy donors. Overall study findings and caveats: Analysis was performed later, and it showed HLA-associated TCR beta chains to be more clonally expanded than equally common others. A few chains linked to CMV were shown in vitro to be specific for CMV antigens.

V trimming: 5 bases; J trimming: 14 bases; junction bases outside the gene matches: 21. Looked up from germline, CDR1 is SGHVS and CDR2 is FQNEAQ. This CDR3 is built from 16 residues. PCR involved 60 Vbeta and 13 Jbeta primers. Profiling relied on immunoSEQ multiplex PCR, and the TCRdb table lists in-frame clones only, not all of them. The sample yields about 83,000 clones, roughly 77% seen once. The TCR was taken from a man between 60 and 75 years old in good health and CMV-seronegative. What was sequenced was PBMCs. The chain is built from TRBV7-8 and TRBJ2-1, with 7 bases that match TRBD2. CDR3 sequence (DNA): TGTGCCAGCAGCCCGGACCCCAGACTAGCACAACCTTTGGAGTTCTTC. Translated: CASSPDPRLAQPLEFF.